The next 13 T cell receptor beta chains were all read from a single sample in a study of blood T cells in healthy people across ages. The use of a sample-barcoded 5' primer and a J-beta primer mix characterized a second PCR of 7 to 11 cycles. TCRdb analysed the 5' RACE reads with MiXCR anew, one entry per CDR3 protein. Of 650,000 to 1,000,000 distinct CDR3 sequences listed, about 34% are singletons. The sequencing sample was made of blood. The receptors shown here come from a man between 18 and 29 years old in good health.

This clonotype occurred a few times. The rearrangement joins TRBV20-1 to TRBJ2-1, with 11 bases aligning to TRBD2. Germline V gene sequence: CDR1 DFQATT, CDR2 SNEGSKA (reference sequence). V dropped 1 base and J dropped 3; count of bases not matched to a gene: 5. The CDR3 consists of 16 residues. CDR3 sequence reads: CSARVSSGGHYNEQFF. The CDR3, as DNA: TGCAGTGCTAGAGTCTCTAGCGGGGGGCACTACAATGAGCAGTTCTTC.

This rearrangement joins TRBV13 to TRBJ2-1; 7 nucleotides agree with TRBD2. J was trimmed by 13 bases and V by 4 bases; bases with no gene match: 16. The germline gives CDR1 PRHDT, CDR2 FYEKMQ (reference sequence). The CDR3 is made up of 15 amino acids. CDR3 DNA sequence: TGTGCCAGCAGCTCAGACTCCGGGACTAAAGAGACCCAGTTCTTC. Translated, it gives CASSSDSGTKETQFF.

This clonotype has a handful of counts. One end of the junction varies from germline; a read error may be responsible. This sequence joins TRBV12-3 or TRBV12-4 and TRBJ2-5, with 12 bases identical to TRBD2. The CDR3 is made up of 15 amino acids. CDR3 in amino acids: CASSLAGGGLETQYF. The DNA for the CDR3 is TGTGCCAGCAGTCTAGCGGGGGGGGGATTGGAGACCCAGTACTTC.

The chain links TRBV11-2 to TRBJ2-4; no definite D call. The J call may be in error: the DNA end matches TRBJ2-7 better. Germline-derived CDR1 and CDR2 are SGHAT and FQNNGV. There are 12 residues in the CDR3. The DNA for the CDR3 is TGTGCCAGCAGCCTCATGGGCGACGAGCAGTACTTC. It is translated as CASSLMGDEQYF.

V gene TRBV6-2 or TRBV6-3 combines with J gene TRBJ2-5; D unresolved. CDR3 size: 14 residues. With 6 bases removed from V and 0 bases from J, the gap between germline ends came to 11 bases. Germline V gene lookup returns CDR1 MNHEY and CDR2 SVGEGT. The CDR3 sequence is CASSPNVYQETQYF. The CDR3 DNA sequence: TGTGCCAGCAGCCCCAACGTGTACCAAGAGACCCAGTACTTC.

This clonotype has just a few counts. The gene calls are TRBV6-6 and TRBJ1-2; D might be TRBD1 (6 bases). Germline CDR1 MNHNY, CDR2 SVGAGI (reference sequence). This CDR3 comprises 13 residues. Trimming took off 8 bases at V and 5 bases at J, with 15 bases between the two ends. The CDR3 DNA is TGTGCCAGCGGGGGCAGGGCGAAGTATGGCTACACCTTC. Its translation: CASGGRAKYGYTF.

The rearrangement joins TRBV6-6 to TRBJ2-5; no definite D call. The V gene's germline CDR1 is MNHNY and CDR2 SVGAGI (reference sequence). This CDR3 comprises 13 residues. The V end lost 0 bases, the J end lost 6 bases, and 8 bases lay between the germline ends. The CDR3 loop is CASSYSSTQTQYF. The CDR3 DNA sequence: TGTGCCAGCAGTTACTCCTCAACCCAGACCCAGTACTTC.

Points on this clonotype: Germline and junction disagree at one end, which may indicate a read error. The chain has TRBV6-5 and TRBJ1-2; D is perhaps TRBD1 (6 bases). Germline loops: CDR1 MNHEY, CDR2 SVGAGI. The length of the CDR3 is 14 residues. The CDR3 sequence is CASSYSNGGDGCTF. CDR3 bases: TGTGCCAGCAGTTACTCGAACGGGGGCGATGGCTGCACCTTC.

This clonotype was counted at least ten times. The rearrangement joins TRBV13 to TRBJ2-1, with D perhaps given as TRBD1 or TRBD2 (5 bases each). This CDR3 contains 16 residues. V gave up 5 bases and J gave up 0 bases, with 14 bases separating them. Germline V gives CDR1 PRHDT, CDR2 FYEKMQ (reference sequence). The CDR3 is CASSATDGGSYNEQFF. Here the CDR3 DNA reads TGTGCCAGCAGCGCGACGGATGGGGGCTCCTACAATGAGCAGTTCTTC.

V usage is TRBV6-5 and J usage is TRBJ1-6; tentatively, D is TRBD1 (5 bases). Looked up from germline, CDR1 is MNHEY and CDR2 is SVGAGI. The CDR3 covers 17 residues. Trimming shortened V by 0 bases and J by 2 bases, and 11 bases separated the two germline ends. The CDR3 DNA reads as TGTGCCAGCAGTTACTCTTGGGGGTTTACCTATAATTCACCCCTCCACTTT. It yields the protein CASSYSWGFTYNSPLHF.

At least ten counts were recorded for this clonotype. This chain connects TRBV7-6 to TRBJ1-2, with D possibly TRBD1 on 5 matching bases. The length of the CDR3 is 14 residues. V gave up 4 bases and J gave up 6 bases, with 15 bases separating them. The germline gives CDR1 SGHVS, CDR2 FNYEAQ. For the CDR3, the DNA is TGTGCCAGCAGCTCCAGGGACGTATTGGATGGCTACACCTTC. Its protein product is CASSSRDVLDGYTF.

This clonotype was recorded at least ten times. The rearrangement joins TRBV20-1 to TRBJ2-5; D is undetermined. Germline loops: CDR1 DFQATT, CDR2 SNEGSKA (reference sequence). The CDR3 spans 12 residues. V was cut by 3 bases and J by 2 bases, with 7 bases left in between. Here the CDR3 reads CSARAHQETQYF. The DNA of the CDR3 is TGCAGTGCTAGGGCCCATCAAGAGACCCAGTACTTC.

Remarks on this clonotype: One end of the junction is discordant with germline, which a read error may explain. The chain employs TRBV20-1 and TRBJ2-3; D might be TRBD1 or TRBD2, each matching 5 bases. The CDR3 contains 15 residues. The germline CDR1 and CDR2 sequences are DFQATT and SNEGSKA (reference sequence). The CDR3 DNA is TGCAGTGCTAGAACCGGGACGGTACTCACAGATACGCAGTTTTTT. This codes for CSARTGTVLTDTQFF.